The subject of this entry is one T cell receptor (beta chain). The antigen remains undetermined. This entry is derived from a study of post-analysis software for immune sequencing data. Regarding the study as a whole: Patients carried a handful of TRBV segments more frequently than controls did, and TRBV5-6, TRBV5-1 and TRBV20-1 were among them.

The TCR beta cDNA libraries carried unique molecular identifiers. TCRdb analysed the PCR reads with MiXCR anew, one entry per CDR3 protein. The table has hundreds of thousands of distinct CDR3 sequences, approximately 50% seen once. Trimming left V 5 bases short and J 3 bases short, with 10 bases between. CDR1 and CDR2 (germline): SGHRS, YFSETQ. The CDR3 totals 13 residues. The J gene is TRBJ2-3, the V gene TRBV5-1; D remains ambiguous. The receptor was derived from a girl aged 10-17 years with multiple sclerosis. Sequenced material: blood. The CDR3 DNA follows: TGCGCCAGCAGAGATCCCGGGACAGATACGCAGTATTTT. The encoded protein is CASRDPGTDTQYF.